One and the same sample provided the 25 T cell receptor beta chains below, sequenced in a study of T cell changes during pregnancy in multiple sclerosis. Clones were sequenced by immunoSEQ multiplex PCR, and TCRdb holds only the in-frame ones, with some missing. Seen here are roughly 42,000 clones, approximately 92% observed once, and the top ten hold about 0.51%. This specimen consisted of CD4+ T cells from peripheral blood mononuclear cells, obtained in the second trimester of pregnancy. Receptor source: a female donor in good health, enrolled as a control in a pregnancy study.

J is TRBJ2-1 and V is TRBV14, with TRBD2 matching 12 bases. The CDR3 consists of 16 residues. Germline CDR1 and CDR2: SGHDN and FVKESK. Trimming took 3 bases from V and 6 from J; bases not matched to a gene: 6. The CDR3 nucleotides are TGTGCCAGCAGCCACCTGACTAGCGGGAGCTTCAATGAGCAGTTCTTC. This encodes CASSHLTSGSFNEQFF. The complete variable domain, with remaining parts taken from reference TRBV14 and TRBJ2-1, reads EAGVTQFPSHSVIEKGQTVTLRCDPISGHDNLYWYRRVMGKEIKFLLHFVKESKQDESGMPNNRFLAERTGGTYSTLKVQPAELEDSGVYFCASSHLTSGSFNEQFFGPGTRLTVL.

The count of this clone is one. The V call is TRBV4-2, the J call TRBJ1-2, with D maybe TRBD1 (5 bases). The CDR3 sequence is 16 residues long. V was clipped by 3 bases and J by 2 bases, with 16 bases between them. Germline lookup yields CDR1 LGHNA and CDR2 YNFKEQ. The CDR3 sequence is CASSHTTGGGNYGYTF. CDR3 bases: TGTGCCAGCAGCCACACTACCGGGGGGGGGAACTATGGCTACACCTTC.

This sequence joins TRBV4-1 and TRBJ2-1, with 7 bases aligning to TRBD2. CDR1 is MGHRA, CDR2 YSYEKL, per germline. This CDR3 has 18 residues. The V gene end was trimmed by 0 bases and the J gene end by 0 bases; junction bases not matched to a gene: 8. CDR3 in DNA: TGCGCCAGCAGCCAAGATCCGGGGAGCGGGGACTCCTACAATGAGCAGTTCTTC. Its protein is CASSQDPGSGDSYNEQFF.

The rearrangement joins TRBV28 to TRBJ2-5; D may be TRBD2 (7 bases). The CDR3 covers 16 residues. Trimming pared 9 bases from V and 4 bases from J, leaving 24 bases between. The germline V gene encodes CDR1 MDHEN and CDR2 SYDVKM. CDR3 nucleotides: TGTGCCAGTTCGGGTGGGGGGGCCGTTAGCCGAGAGACCCAGTACTTC. This codes for CASSGGGAVSRETQYF. Supplemented by reference TRBV28 and TRBJ2-5, the full variable domain reads DVKVTQSSRYLVKRTGEKVFLECVQDMDHENMFWYRQDPGLGLRLIYFSYDVKMKEKGDIPEGYSVSREKKERFSLILESASTNQTSMYLCASSGGGAVSRETQYFGPGTRLLVL.

This clone was recorded a few times. The rearrangement uses TRBV18 and TRBJ2-5; 7 bases are shared with TRBD1. Germline values: CDR1 KGHSH, CDR2 LQKENI. This CDR3 is 15 amino acids long. The V gene end was trimmed by 4 bases and the J gene end by 4 bases; junction bases not matched to a gene: 9. The CDR3, as DNA: TGTGCCAGCTCACAAACGATTGACAGGGTAGAGACCCAGTACTTC. Translated, it gives CASSQTIDRVETQYF. Filled out from reference TRBV18 and TRBJ2-5, the complete variable domain reads NAGVMQNPRHLVRRRGQEARLRCSPMKGHSHVYWYRQLPEEGLKFMVYLQKENIIDESGMPKERFSAEFPKEGPSILRIQQVVRGDSAAYFCASSQTIDRVETQYFGPGTRLLVL.

The rearrangement joins TRBV7-9 to TRBJ1-2; perhaps TRBD1 as D (5 bases). V was shortened by 4 bases and J by 2 bases, with 14 bases between the two germline ends. The CDR3 is 15 amino acids. The germline V gene has CDR1 SEHNR and CDR2 FQNEAQ (reference sequence). The DNA of the CDR3 is TGTGCCAGCAGCTCTCTCAGGGATCAGAACTATGGCTACACCTTC. Translation: CASSSLRDQNYGYTF.

The chain links TRBV6-5 to TRBJ2-7, with 8 nucleotides matching TRBD2. CDR3 length: 14 amino acids. The germline CDR1 and CDR2 sequences are MNHEY and SVGAGI. The trim removed 6 bases at V and 3 bases at J, leaving 7 bases unmatched. The CDR3 DNA sequence: TGTGCCAGCAGGGAAGCGGGGGTACACTACGAGCAGTACTTC. This encodes CASREAGVHYEQYF.

This rearrangement joins TRBV7-6 to TRBJ2-7, with 7 bases fitting TRBD2. From germline, CDR1 is SGHVS and CDR2 FNYEAQ. CDR3 length equals 19 residues. Germline trimming cut 3 bases from V and 0 bases from J; bases unmatched to any gene: 17. The CDR3, as DNA: TGTGCCAGCAGCTTGGTTCCCCTCTTAAGCGGGGTAAGCTCCTACGAGCAGTACTTC. Its translation is CASSLVPLLSGVSSYEQYF. Combining the CDR3 with reference TRBV7-6 and TRBJ2-7 gives the whole variable domain GAGVSQSPRYKVTKRGQDVALRCDPISGHVSLYWYRQALGQGPEFLTYFNYEAQQDKSGLPNDRFSAERPEGSISTLTIQRTEQRDSAMYRCASSLVPLLSGVSSYEQYFGPGTRLTVT.

The chain is built from TRBV21-1 and TRBJ2-2; no DNA check was done on the table's D call, TRBD1. TRBV21-1 is listed as a pseudogene. The CDR3 is made up of 17 amino acids. The CDR3 sequence is CASSKVRGRANTGELFF. In DNA, the CDR3 is TGTGCCAGCAGCAAAGTGAGGGGGCGGGCGAACACCGGGGAGCTGTTTTTT.

V is TRBV2 and J is TRBJ1-1; perhaps TRBD1 as D (6 bases). Germline CDR1 and CDR2: SNHLY and FYNNEI. The CDR3 runs to 11 residues. Between the trimmed V and J ends, which lost 7 bases and 11 bases, there was a span of 14 bases. Written as DNA, the CDR3 is TGTGCCAGCACCTTAGAGAGGGGGGCTTTCTTT. This sequence encodes CASTLERGAFF.

The chain links TRBV2 to TRBJ2-2, with D uncertain. The CDR3 has 14 amino acids. The germline V gene encodes CDR1 SNHLY and CDR2 FYNNEI. Trimming shortened V by 4 bases and J by 5 bases, and 11 bases separated the two germline ends. CDR3 loop: CASSVSSGTGELFF. In DNA, the CDR3 is TGTGCCAGCAGTGTTTCATCCGGGACCGGGGAGCTGTTTTTT.

The CDR3 DNA sequence: TGTGCCAGCAGTCTGGACCCTACTAGCTCCAATGAGCAGTTCTTC. Translation gives CASSLDPTSSNEQFF. The J gene is TRBJ2-1, the V gene TRBV11-2, with D perhaps TRBD2 (6 bases). Trimming pared 6 bases from V and 6 bases from J, leaving 18 bases between. Germline V gene lookup returns CDR1 SGHAT and CDR2 FQNNGV. The CDR3 is 15 amino acids. Full variable domain (remainder filled in from reference TRBV11-2 and TRBJ2-1): EAGVAQSPRYKIIEKRQSVAFWCNPISGHATLYWYQQILGQGPKLLIQFQNNGVVDDSQLPKDRFSAERLKGVDSTLKIQPAKLEDSAVYLCASSLDPTSSNEQFFGPGTRLTVL.

The rearrangement links TRBV27 to TRBJ2-5, with D perhaps matching TRBD1 (6 bases). The germline gives CDR1 MNHEY, CDR2 SMNVEV (reference sequence). The ends were cut back, 4 bases at V and 4 bases at J, with 13 bases in the middle. The CDR3 is made up of 14 amino acids. CDR3 nucleotide sequence: TGTGCCAGCAGTTCAACAGGGTTGAGAGAGACCCAGTACTTC. The encoded protein is CASSSTGLRETQYF.

The chain recombines TRBV9 with TRBJ2-1; D possibly corresponds to TRBD2 (6 bases). The germline CDR1 and CDR2 sequences are SGDLS and YYNGEE. Between the trimmed V and J ends, which lost 0 bases and 2 bases, there was a span of 12 bases. The CDR3 length is 16 residues. CDR3 residues: CASSVAGSRTYNEQFF. The CDR3 DNA is TGTGCCAGCAGCGTAGCCGGGAGCCGTACCTACAATGAGCAGTTCTTC.

The V gene is TRBV6-4, the J gene TRBJ2-1; 16 bases line up with TRBD2. In germline, CDR1 is MRHNA, CDR2 SNTAGT. V gave up 6 bases and J gave up 15 bases; unmatched junction bases: 8. The CDR3 contains 14 residues. The CDR3 DNA is TGTGCCAGCAGCCTTGGGACTAGCGGGAGGGCCATGTTCTTC. Its protein is CASSLGTSGRAMFF.

J is TRBJ1-5 and V is TRBV19; TRBD1 is a possible D gene (6 bases). Trimming left V 5 bases short and J 6 bases short, with 14 bases between. Looked up from germline, CDR1 is LNHDA and CDR2 is SQIVND (reference sequence). This CDR3 contains 14 residues. DNA of the CDR3: TGTGCCAGTAGTCCAGGGGCCGTGGGTCAGCCCCAGCATTTT. Its translation: CASSPGAVGQPQHF.

The chain carries TRBV19 and TRBJ2-5, with D unresolved. The CDR3 is 13 amino acids. The germline V and J ends were trimmed by 3 bases and 4 bases, with 9 bases remaining between them. Germline V gene lookup returns CDR1 LNHDA and CDR2 SQIVND (reference sequence). CDR3 coding DNA: TGTGCCAGTAGTATCGTACGCGGAGAGACCCAGTACTTC. This gives the protein CASSIVRGETQYF. Using reference TRBV19 and TRBJ2-5 for the parts outside the CDR3, the full variable domain is DGGITQSPKYLFRKEGQNVTLSCEQNLNHDAMYWYRQDPGQGLRLIYYSQIVNDFQKGDIAEGYSVSREKKESFPLTVTSAQKNPTAFYLCASSIVRGETQYFGPGTRLLVL.

CDR3 in amino acids: CASSQDRDGNTIYF. CDR3 nucleotides: TGTGCCAGCTCACAGGACAGGGACGGAAACACCATATATTTT. The genes are TRBV18 and TRBJ1-3; 8 positions match TRBD1. Trimming cost V 4 bases and J 4 bases; bases outside gene matches: 3. CDR3 length equals 14 residues. CDR1 is KGHSH, CDR2 LQKENI, per germline.

The genes are TRBV14 and TRBJ1-4; the match to TRBD1 covers 11 bases. V was clipped by 1 base and J by 8 bases; unmatched bases: 3. The CDR3 extends over 15 amino acids. In germline, CDR1 is SGHDN, CDR2 FVKESK. The CDR3 is CASSQARDRGEKLFF. DNA of the CDR3: TGTGCCAGCAGCCAAGCAAGGGACAGGGGGGAAAAACTGTTTTTT.

This clone showed up just once. The rearrangement links TRBV4-3 to TRBJ2-1; possibly TRBD2 for D (5 bases). From germline, CDR1 is LGHNA and CDR2 YSLEER. This CDR3 is 13 amino acids long. V shed 0 bases and J shed 8 bases, with 8 bases lying between them. The DNA of the CDR3 is TGCGCCAGCAGCCAAGAAGGAGGCTATGAGCAGTTCTTC. Its protein is CASSQEGGYEQFF.

This clone is a singleton in its sample. This chain links TRBV19 with TRBJ1-2, with TRBD1 matching over 7 bases. Germline lookup yields CDR1 LNHDA and CDR2 SQIVND (reference sequence). This CDR3 spans 13 amino acids. V dropped 4 bases and J dropped 7; count of bases not matched to a gene: 6. CDR3 residues: CASSSSQGSGYTF. CDR3 nucleotides: TGTGCCAGTAGTAGCTCACAGGGGAGTGGCTACACCTTC. Supplemented by reference TRBV19 and TRBJ1-2, the full variable domain reads DGGITQSPKYLFRKEGQNVTLSCEQNLNHDAMYWYRQDPGQGLRLIYYSQIVNDFQKGDIAEGYSVSREKKESFPLTVTSAQKNPTAFYLCASSSSQGSGYTFGSGTRLTVV.

This chain uses TRBV18 with TRBJ1-4, with a possible D match to TRBD1 (6 bases). V lost 3 bases to trimming and J lost 7 bases, with 12 bases between them. The V gene's germline CDR1 is KGHSH and CDR2 LQKENI. The CDR3 is 14 residues long. The CDR3 spells CASSPGQGFEKLFF. In nucleotides, the CDR3 is TGTGCCAGCTCACCCGGGCAGGGGTTTGAAAAACTGTTTTTT.

The rearrangement joins TRBV5-4 to TRBJ2-3; 12 nucleotides line up with TRBD2. Germline V gives CDR1 SGHNT, CDR2 YYREEE (reference sequence). The junction had 8 bases not matched to a gene; V was cut back by 4 bases and J by 2 bases. This CDR3 is 17 amino acids long. CDR3 bases: TGTGCCAGCAGCATCGGGGGACTAGCGGGTTCCACAGATACGCAGTATTTT. Protein: CASSIGGLAGSTDTQYF.

This chain connects TRBV6-6 to TRBJ1-1; 8 bases line up with TRBD1. J lost 1 base, V lost 5 bases, and 6 bases had no gene match. The CDR3 spans 15 residues. CDR1 and CDR2 from the germline V gene are MNHNY and SVGAGI (reference sequence). CDR3 nucleotide sequence: TGTGCCAGCAGTCATACAGGGGGGACGAACACTGAAGCTTTCTTT. Amino acid sequence: CASSHTGGTNTEAFF.

The V gene is TRBV6-5, the J gene TRBJ2-7; tentatively, D is TRBD1 (5 bases). Per germline, CDR1 MNHEY and CDR2 SVGAGI. This CDR3 contains 11 residues. Trimming took off 7 bases at V and 5 bases at J, with 9 bases between the two ends. CDR3 in DNA: TGTGCCAGCACCAAAGGGGACGAGCAGTACTTC. Translated: CASTKGDEQYF.